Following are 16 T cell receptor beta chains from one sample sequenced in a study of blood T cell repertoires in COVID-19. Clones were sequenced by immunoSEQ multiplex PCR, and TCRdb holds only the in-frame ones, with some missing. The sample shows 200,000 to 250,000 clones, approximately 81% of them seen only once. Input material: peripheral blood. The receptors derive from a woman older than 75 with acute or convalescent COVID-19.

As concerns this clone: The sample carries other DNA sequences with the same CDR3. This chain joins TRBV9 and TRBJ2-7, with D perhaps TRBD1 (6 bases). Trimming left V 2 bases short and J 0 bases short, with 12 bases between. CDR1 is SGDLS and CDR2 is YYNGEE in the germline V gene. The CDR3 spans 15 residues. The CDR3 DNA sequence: TGTGCCAGCAGCGTCCATCCAGGGGACTCCTACGAGCAGTACTTC. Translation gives CASSVHPGDSYEQYF.

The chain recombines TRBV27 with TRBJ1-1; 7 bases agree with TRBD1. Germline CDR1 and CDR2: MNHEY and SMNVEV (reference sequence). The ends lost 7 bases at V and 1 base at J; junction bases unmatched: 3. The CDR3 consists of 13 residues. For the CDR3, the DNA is TGTGCCAGCACGGGACAGCAGAACACTGAAGCTTTCTTT. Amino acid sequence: CASTGQQNTEAFF.

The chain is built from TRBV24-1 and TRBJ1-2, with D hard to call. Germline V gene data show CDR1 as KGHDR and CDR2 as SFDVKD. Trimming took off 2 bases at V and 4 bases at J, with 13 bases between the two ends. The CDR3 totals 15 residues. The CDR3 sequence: CATSDSAAGRYGYTF. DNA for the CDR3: TGTGCCACCAGTGATTCTGCAGCAGGCCGCTATGGCTACACCTTC.

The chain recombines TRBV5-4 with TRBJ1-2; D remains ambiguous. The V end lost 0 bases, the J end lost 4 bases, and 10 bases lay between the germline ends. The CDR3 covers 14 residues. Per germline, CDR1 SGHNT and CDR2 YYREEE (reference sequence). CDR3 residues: CASSLGGPFYGYTF. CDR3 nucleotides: TGTGCCAGCAGCTTGGGAGGGCCATTCTATGGCTACACCTTC.

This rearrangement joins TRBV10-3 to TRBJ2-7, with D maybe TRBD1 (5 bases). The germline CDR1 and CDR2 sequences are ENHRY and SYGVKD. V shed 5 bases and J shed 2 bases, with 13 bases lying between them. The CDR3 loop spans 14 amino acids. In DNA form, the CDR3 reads TGTGCCATCAGTCCGGACAAGGGGACCTACGAGCAGTACTTC. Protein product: CAISPDKGTYEQYF.

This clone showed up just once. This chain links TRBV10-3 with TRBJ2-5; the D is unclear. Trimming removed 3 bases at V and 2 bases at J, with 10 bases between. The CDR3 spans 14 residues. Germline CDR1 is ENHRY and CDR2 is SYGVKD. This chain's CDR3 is CAISDSAGQETQYF. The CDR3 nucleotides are TGTGCCATCAGTGACTCAGCAGGACAAGAGACCCAGTACTTC.

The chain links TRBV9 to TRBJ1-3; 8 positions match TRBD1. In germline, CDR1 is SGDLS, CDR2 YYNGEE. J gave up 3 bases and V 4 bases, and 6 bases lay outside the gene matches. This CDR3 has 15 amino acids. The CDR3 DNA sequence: TGTGCCAGCAGCATACAGGGGGTACTTGGAAACACCATATATTTT. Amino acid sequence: CASSIQGVLGNTIYF.

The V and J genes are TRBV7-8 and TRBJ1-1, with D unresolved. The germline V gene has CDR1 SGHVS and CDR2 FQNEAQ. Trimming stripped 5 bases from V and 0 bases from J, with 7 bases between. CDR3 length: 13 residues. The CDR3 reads CASSNIVNTEAFF. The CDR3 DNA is TGTGCCAGCAGCAATATAGTGAACACTGAAGCTTTCTTT.

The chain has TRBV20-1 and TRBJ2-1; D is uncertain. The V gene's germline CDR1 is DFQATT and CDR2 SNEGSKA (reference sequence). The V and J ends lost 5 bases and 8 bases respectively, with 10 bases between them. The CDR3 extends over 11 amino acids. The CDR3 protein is CSAPYVDEQFF. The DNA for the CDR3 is TGCAGTGCTCCCTACGTGGATGAGCAGTTCTTC.

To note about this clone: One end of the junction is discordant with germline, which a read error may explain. CDR3 nucleotides: TGTGCCAGCAGTGAAGCAGGCGTAATGGATGGGCGCTTC. Amino acids: CASSEAGVMDGRF. V and J are TRBV2 and TRBJ1-2, with D hard to call. The CDR3 length is 13 residues. Germline assignment: CDR1 SNHLY and CDR2 FYNNEI.

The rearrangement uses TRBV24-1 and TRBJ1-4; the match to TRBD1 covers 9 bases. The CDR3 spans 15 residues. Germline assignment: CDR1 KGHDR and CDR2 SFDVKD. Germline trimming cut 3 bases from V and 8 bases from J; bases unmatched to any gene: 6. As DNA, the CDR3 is TGTGCCACCAGTGATCCGGGACAGGGTGGGGAAAAACTGTTTTTT. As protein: CATSDPGQGGEKLFF.

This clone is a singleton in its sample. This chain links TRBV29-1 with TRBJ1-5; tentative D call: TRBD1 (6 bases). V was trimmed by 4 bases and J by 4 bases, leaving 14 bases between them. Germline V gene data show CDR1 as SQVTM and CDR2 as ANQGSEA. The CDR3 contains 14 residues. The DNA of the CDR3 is TGCAGCGTTGTAGGTCAGGGGCAAAATCAGCCCCAGCATTTT. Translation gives CSVVGQGQNQPQHF.

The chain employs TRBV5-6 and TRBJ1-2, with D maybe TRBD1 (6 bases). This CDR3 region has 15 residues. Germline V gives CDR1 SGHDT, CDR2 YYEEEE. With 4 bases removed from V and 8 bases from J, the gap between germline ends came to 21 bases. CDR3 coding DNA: TGTGCCAGCAGCGTAGCCTTACAGGGCCCCTTAGGCTACACCTTC. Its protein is CASSVALQGPLGYTF.

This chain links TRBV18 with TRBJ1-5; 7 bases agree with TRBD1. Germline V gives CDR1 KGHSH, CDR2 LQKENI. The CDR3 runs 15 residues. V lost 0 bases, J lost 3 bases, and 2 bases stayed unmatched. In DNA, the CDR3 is TGTGCCAGCTCACCACCAGGGGGCCTCAATCAGCCCCAGCATTTT. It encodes CASSPPGGLNQPQHF.

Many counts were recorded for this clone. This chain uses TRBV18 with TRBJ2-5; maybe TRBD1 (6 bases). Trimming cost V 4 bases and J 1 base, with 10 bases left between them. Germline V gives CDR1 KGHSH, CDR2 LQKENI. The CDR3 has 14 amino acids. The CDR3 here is CASSRGQSQETQYF. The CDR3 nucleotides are TGTGCCAGCTCACGCGGACAGTCCCAAGAGACCCAGTACTTC.

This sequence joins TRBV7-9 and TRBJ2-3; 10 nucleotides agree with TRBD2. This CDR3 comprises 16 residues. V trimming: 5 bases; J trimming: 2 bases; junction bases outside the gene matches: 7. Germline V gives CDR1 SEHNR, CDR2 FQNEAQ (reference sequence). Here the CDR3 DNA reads TGTGCCAGCAGCCGTATTAGCGGGGGGCCCACAGATACGCAGTATTTT. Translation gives CASSRISGGPTDTQYF.